These T cell receptor beta chains were read from a single sample in a study of T cell responses to AZD1222 COVID-19 vaccine. Sequencing was performed with immunoSEQ multiplex PCR; in TCRdb, only in-frame clones are kept and a portion is missing. The sample has 170,000 or so clones, approximately 90% seen once; the top ten hold about 1.6%. The starting material was peripheral blood, obtained on day 0 of AZD1222 vaccination. The receptors derive from an adult in good health. The CDR3 runs from the conserved cysteine through the conserved F or W. Fields, in order: D gene, J gene, V gene, CDR3 DNA, CDR3 protein. The D gene is left open where the match is weak.

d_call: .; j_call: TRBJ1-6; v_call: TRBV2; cdr3_nt: TGTGCCAGCACGACGACAGGTCACGGGGATTCACCCCTCCACTTT; cdr3_aa: CASTTTGHGDSPLHF
d_call: TRBD2; j_call: TRBJ2-5; v_call: TRBV6-4; cdr3_nt: TGTGCCAGCAGTGACCCATGCGGGGGGGAGACCCAGTACTTC; cdr3_aa: CASSDPCGGETQYF
d_call: .; j_call: TRBJ2-7; v_call: TRBV7-9; cdr3_nt: TGTGCCAGCAGCTTAAGAGTCATCTACGAGCAGTACTTC; cdr3_aa: CASSLRVIYEQYF
d_call: .; j_call: TRBJ1-1; v_call: TRBV3-1/TRBV3-2; cdr3_nt: TGTGCCAGCAGCCAAACCTCCTGGGCTGAAGCTTTCTTT; cdr3_aa: CASSQTSWAEAFF
d_call: .; j_call: TRBJ2-2; v_call: TRBV28; cdr3_nt: TGTGCCAGCAGAAACGGCGGGACCGGGGAGCTGTTTTTT; cdr3_aa: CASRNGGTGELFF
d_call: .; j_call: TRBJ1-2; v_call: TRBV5-1; cdr3_nt: TGCGCCAGCAGCACGGGGGCGGACTATGGCTACACCTTC; cdr3_aa: CASSTGADYGYTF
d_call: TRBD2; j_call: TRBJ2-2; v_call: TRBV2; cdr3_nt: TGTGCCAGCAGTGACGGACTAGCGGGGGGGCCGGACACCGGGGAGCTGTTTTTT; cdr3_aa: CASSDGLAGGPDTGELFF
d_call: TRBD2; j_call: TRBJ2-7; v_call: TRBV7-3; cdr3_nt: TGTGCCAGCAGCTTAGAGCCAGCGGGGGGCTACGAGCAGTACTTC; cdr3_aa: CASSLEPAGGYEQYF
d_call: .; j_call: TRBJ1-5; v_call: TRBV27; cdr3_nt: TGTGCCAGCAGAGGAACCGGACGGGGAAGCAATCAGCCCCAGCATTTT; cdr3_aa: CASRGTGRGSNQPQHF
d_call: TRBD1; j_call: TRBJ2-7; v_call: TRBV7-9; cdr3_nt: TGTGCCAGCAGCTTTGCCGGGACAGGGATCCGCGAGCAGTACTTC; cdr3_aa: CASSFAGTGIREQYF
d_call: .; j_call: TRBJ1-2; v_call: TRBV5-1; cdr3_nt: TGCGCCAGCAGCTTGGACCGACCCACTAACTATGGCTACACCTTC; cdr3_aa: CASSLDRPTNYGYTF
d_call: .; j_call: TRBJ1-2; v_call: TRBV4-2; cdr3_nt: TGTGCCAGCAGTTGGGACCGAAGGGGCTACACCTTC; cdr3_aa: CASSWDRRGYTF
d_call: TRBD1; j_call: TRBJ2-3; v_call: TRBV4-1; cdr3_nt: TGCGCCAGCAGCCAAGGAAACAGGGGGCGTAGCACAGATACGCAGTATTTT; cdr3_aa: CASSQGNRGRSTDTQYF
d_call: .; j_call: TRBJ2-7; v_call: TRBV28; cdr3_nt: TGTGCCAGCAGACCAGGGGCCTACGAGCAGTACTTC; cdr3_aa: CASRPGAYEQYF
d_call: .; j_call: TRBJ2-7; v_call: TRBV5-1; cdr3_nt: TGCGCCAGCAGCTTGATGTACGGGGCTCTGTACGAGCAGTACTTC; cdr3_aa: CASSLMYGALYEQYF
d_call: .; j_call: TRBJ2-7; v_call: TRBV7-9; cdr3_nt: TGTGCCAGCAGCTTAGCGGGCAAGTTCTACGAGCAGTACTTC; cdr3_aa: CASSLAGKFYEQYF